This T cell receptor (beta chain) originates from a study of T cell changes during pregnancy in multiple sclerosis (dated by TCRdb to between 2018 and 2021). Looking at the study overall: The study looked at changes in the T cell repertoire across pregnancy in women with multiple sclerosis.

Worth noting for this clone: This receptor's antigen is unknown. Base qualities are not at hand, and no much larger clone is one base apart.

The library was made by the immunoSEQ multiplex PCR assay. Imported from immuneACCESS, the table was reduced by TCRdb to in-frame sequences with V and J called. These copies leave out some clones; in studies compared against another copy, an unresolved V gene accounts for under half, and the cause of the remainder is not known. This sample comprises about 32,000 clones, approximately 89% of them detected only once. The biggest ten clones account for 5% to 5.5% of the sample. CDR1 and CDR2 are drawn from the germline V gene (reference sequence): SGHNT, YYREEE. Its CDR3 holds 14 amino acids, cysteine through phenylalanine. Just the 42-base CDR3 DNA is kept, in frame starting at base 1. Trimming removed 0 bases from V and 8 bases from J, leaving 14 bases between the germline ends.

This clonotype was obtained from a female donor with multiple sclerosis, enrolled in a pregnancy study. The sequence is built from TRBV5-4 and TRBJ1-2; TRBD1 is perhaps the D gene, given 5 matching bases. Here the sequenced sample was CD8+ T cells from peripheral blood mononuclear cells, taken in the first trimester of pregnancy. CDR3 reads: CASSLEAGIIGYTF. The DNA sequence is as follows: TGTGCCAGCAGCTTGGAGGCAGGGATAATAGGCTACACCTTC.